The 20 T cell receptor beta chains given below trace back to one sample, sequenced in a study of PD-1 blockade in classical Hodgkin lymphoma. Clones were read by immunoSEQ multiplex PCR, and TCRdb kept only the in-frame ones, dropping some. The sample has more than 40,000 clones; 80% are singletons. Time point specified: cycle 4 day 1 (C4D1), after 5 to 7 weeks of nivolumab. Patients all relapsed after autologous stem cell transplantation, and there was variation in brentuximab vedotin exposure. This sample comprised peripheral blood mononuclear cells (PBMCs), obtained before the fourth cycle of nivolumab. The source of these receptors is a human donor with classical Hodgkin lymphoma.

J is TRBJ2-3 and V is TRBV30; a weak D match, TRBD2 (7 bases). Germline loops: CDR1 GTSNPN, CDR2 SVGIG (reference sequence). This CDR3 comprises 16 residues. Trimming removed 0 bases from V and 4 bases from J, with 17 bases in between. The CDR3 here is CAWSVLEGGRADTQYF. CDR3 coding DNA: TGTGCCTGGAGTGTACTGGAGGGGGGGCGCGCAGATACGCAGTATTTT.

The CDR3 DNA reads as TGCGCCAGCAGCCATGAGGGGAGCGATGAAAAACTGTTTTTT. This encodes CASSHEGSDEKLFF. V and J are TRBV4-1 and TRBJ1-4; D may be TRBD1 (5 bases). This CDR3 comprises 14 residues. CDR1 MGHRA and CDR2 YSYEKL come from the germline V gene. Trimming stripped 3 bases from V and 6 bases from J, with 11 bases between.

The CDR3 DNA reads as TGTGCCAGCAGTTTATATCCGGGGGCCGGCTATGGCTACACCTTC. Translating gives CASSLYPGAGYGYTF. The genes are TRBV27 and TRBJ1-2; possibly TRBD1 for D (6 bases). Looked up from germline, CDR1 is MNHEY and CDR2 is SMNVEV (reference sequence). Trimming shortened V by 1 base and J by 4 bases, and 13 bases separated the two germline ends. This CDR3 spans 15 amino acids.

The chain combines TRBV7-2 with TRBJ2-1; 11 nucleotides align to TRBD1. Germline V lookup: CDR1 SGHTA, CDR2 FQGNSA. CDR3 length: 15 amino acids. V gave up 5 bases and J gave up 6 bases; unmatched junction bases: 6. The CDR3 is CASSRRGTGGNEQFF. The CDR3 DNA follows: TGTGCCAGCAGCCGACGCGGGACAGGGGGCAATGAGCAGTTCTTC.

The CDR3 DNA sequence: TGTGCCAGCAGTTTAATACAGGGAAGTGAGCAGTTCTTC. The encoded protein is CASSLIQGSEQFF. This rearrangement joins TRBV11-3 to TRBJ2-1; TRBD1 is a possible D gene (6 bases). The CDR3 runs to 13 residues. V dropped 6 bases and J dropped 9 bases, with 15 bases sitting between them. Germline V gives CDR1 SGHNT, CDR2 YENEEA.

The chain recombines TRBV10-2 with TRBJ2-1; D gene ambiguous. The CDR3 loop spans 14 amino acids. The germline V and J ends were trimmed by 4 bases and 5 bases, with 12 bases remaining between them. In germline, CDR1 is WSHSY, CDR2 SAAADI. The CDR3 nucleotides are TGCGCCAGCAGTGTAGTAAGTATCCACAATGAGCAGTTCTTC. Protein: CASSVVSIHNEQFF.

This clone has only one observation. This sequence joins TRBV30 and TRBJ1-2, with unresolved D. This CDR3 spans 12 amino acids. Deletions cut 0 bases from V and 5 bases from J, with 7 bases between. Germline V gene lookup returns CDR1 GTSNPN and CDR2 SVGIG (reference sequence). CDR3 region: CAWSVGPYGYTF. The CDR3, as DNA: TGTGCCTGGAGTGTAGGCCCGTATGGCTACACCTTC.

V usage is TRBV11-3 and J usage is TRBJ1-2; tentative D call: TRBD1 (5 bases). Looked up from germline, CDR1 is SGHNT and CDR2 is YENEEA. The CDR3 loop spans 13 amino acids. V lost 5 bases, J lost 5 bases, and 12 bases lay in between. The CDR3 DNA reads as TGTGCCAGCAGCCTAGGACAACTATATGGCTACACCTTC. This encodes CASSLGQLYGYTF.

J is TRBJ2-5 and V is TRBV5-4, with a tentative D call TRBD2 (6 bases). The germline gives CDR1 SGHNT, CDR2 YYREEE (reference sequence). CDR3 length: 14 residues. V lost 4 bases and J 0 bases, leaving 10 bases between the germline ends. The CDR3 loop is CASSPRGNQETQYF. CDR3 in DNA: TGTGCCAGCAGCCCCCGGGGGAACCAAGAGACCCAGTACTTC.

The chain recombines TRBV6-5 with TRBJ2-3, with D unresolved. The length of the CDR3 is 16 residues. Germline lookup yields CDR1 MNHEY and CDR2 SVGAGI. V was cut by 1 base and J by 2 bases, with 13 bases left in between. The CDR3 DNA reads as TGTGCCAGCAGTTACTTCCCTTCTCCCCTCACAGATACGCAGTATTTT. Translating gives CASSYFPSPLTDTQYF.

The V call is TRBV5-6, the J call TRBJ1-6; TRBD1 matches at 7 bases. With 4 bases clipped from V and 6 bases from J, the junction kept 4 bases outside the gene matches. Germline values: CDR1 SGHDT, CDR2 YYEEEE. CDR3 length: 14 amino acids. The CDR3 sequence: CASSRGQTNSPLHF. DNA of the CDR3: TGTGCCAGCAGCCGGGGACAGACTAATTCACCCCTCCACTTT. The full variable domain, completed using reference TRBV5-6 and TRBJ1-6, is DAGVTQSPTHLIKTRGQQVTLRCSPKSGHDTVSWYQQALGQGPQFIFQYYEEEERQRGNFPDRFSGHQFPNYSSELNVNALLLGDSALYLCASSRGQTNSPLHFGNGTRLTVT.

The chain has TRBV7-9 and TRBJ2-7; 7 bases align to TRBD1. Germline V gene lookup returns CDR1 SEHNR and CDR2 FQNEAQ (reference sequence). The ends lost 5 bases at V and 2 bases at J; junction bases unmatched: 9. The CDR3 sequence is 15 residues long. The CDR3 bases are TGTGCCAGCAGCCCCCGAACAGGGGCACCCTACGAGCAGTACTTC. The encoded protein is CASSPRTGAPYEQYF.

This clone was seen ten or more times. CDR3 in amino acids: CATSRTGRRNTEAFF. CDR3 coding DNA: TGTGCCACCAGCAGGACGGGCAGGAGGAACACTGAAGCTTTCTTT. The chain links TRBV15 to TRBJ1-1, with no clear D. Germline values: CDR1 LNHNV, CDR2 YYDKDF (reference sequence). The V and J ends lost 3 bases and 1 base respectively, with 12 bases between them. The CDR3 runs to 15 residues.

V gene TRBV7-9 combines with J gene TRBJ2-1; a possible D gene is TRBD2 (7 bases). The CDR3 sequence is 14 residues long. The germline V gene has CDR1 SEHNR and CDR2 FQNEAQ (reference sequence). The V end lost 4 bases, the J end lost 9 bases, and 16 bases lay between the germline ends. In nucleotides, the CDR3 is TGTGCCAGCAGCTACGGCGGGGGCATAGGTGAGCAGTTCTTC. Protein sequence: CASSYGGGIGEQFF.

The CDR3 loop is CASSPRKEGTSEAFF. CDR3 bases: TGTGCCAGCTCACCACGTAAAGAGGGGACCTCGGAAGCTTTCTTT. The genes are TRBV18 and TRBJ1-1, with D possibly matching TRBD1 (5 bases). The CDR3 runs 15 residues. Germline-derived CDR1 and CDR2 are KGHSH and LQKENI. V lost 1 base to trimming and J lost 8 bases, with 17 bases between them.

The chain has TRBV5-5 and TRBJ2-3; D not resolved. V lost 7 bases to trimming and J lost 2 bases, with 11 bases between them. The germline V gene encodes CDR1 SGHKS and CDR2 YYEKEE (reference sequence). This CDR3 has 13 residues. The CDR3 loop is CASSFSATDTQYF. The DNA for the CDR3 is TGTGCCAGCTCGTTCTCGGCCACAGATACGCAGTATTTT.

The chain joins TRBV18 to TRBJ1-4, with D unresolved. The CDR3 covers 14 residues. Per germline, CDR1 KGHSH and CDR2 LQKENI. The V and J ends lost 8 bases and 0 bases respectively, with 10 bases between them. Written as DNA, the CDR3 is TGTGCCAGCAAACTTGGAGCAACTAATGAAAAACTGTTTTTT. This sequence encodes CASKLGATNEKLFF.

This sequence joins TRBV4-3 and TRBJ1-2, with D possibly matching TRBD1 (5 bases). V dropped 0 bases and J dropped 6 bases, with 8 bases sitting between them. CDR1 and CDR2 from the germline V gene are LGHNA and YSLEER. There are 13 residues in the CDR3. CDR3 region: CASSQDTRDGYTF. The CDR3 DNA reads as TGCGCCAGCAGCCAAGACACCAGGGATGGCTACACCTTC.

The rearrangement links TRBV11-2 to TRBJ1-2, with D uncertain. Deletions cut 2 bases from V and 6 bases from J, with 10 bases between. Germline V gene data show CDR1 as SGHAT and CDR2 as FQNNGV. The CDR3 runs 13 residues. The CDR3 nucleotides are TGTGCCAGCAGCTTACAGGACGGCCATGGCTACACCTTC. This translates into CASSLQDGHGYTF.

This sequence joins TRBV4-2 and TRBJ1-1; unclear D gene. Between the trimmed V and J ends, which lost 0 bases and 1 base, there was a span of 18 bases. Germline CDR1 is LGHNA and CDR2 is YNFKEQ. The CDR3 covers 18 residues. In DNA form, the CDR3 reads TGTGCCAGCAGCCAAGATTGGGTAGCGGCAGGCGCGAACACTGAAGCTTTCTTT. Translation gives CASSQDWVAAGANTEAFF.